The sequence of this T cell receptor (beta chain) was determined in a study of OX40 agonist ivuxolimab in advanced cancers. The data were produced by immunoSEQ multiplex PCR, yet TCRdb's version contains in-frame clones alone and is incomplete. This table holds around 100,000 clones, around 93% found once. The CDR3 runs to 16 residues. CDR1 and CDR2 from the germline V gene are MNHNS and SASEGT. V gave up 2 bases and J gave up 0 bases, with 13 bases separating them. The V and J genes are TRBV6-1 and TRBJ2-5; a possible D gene is TRBD2 (6 bases). The TCR comes from an adult with an advanced solid tumor such as melanoma, head and neck, liver or kidney cancer. Sequencing was performed on CD4+ or CD8+ T cells sorted from blood, taken in a trial of the OX40 agonist ivuxolimab. Here the CDR3 DNA reads TGTGCCAGCAGTGAACTTAGGCTAGCGTACCAAGAGACCCAGTACTTC. Translating it yields CASSELRLAYQETQYF.